These 13 T cell receptor beta chains were all obtained from the same sample, sequenced in a study of shared clonotypes between healthy human individuals. Measured with immunoSEQ multiplex PCR; TCRdb has only the in-frame clones, and not every one. The profile covers roughly 2.1 million clones, with about 93% appearing a single time and more than 1.5% taken by the ten largest. Cells designated naive CD8 were CD45RO-negative and were positively selected for CCR7, with terminally differentiated effector memory CD45RA+ cells excluded. The source material was naive CD8+ T cells from PBMCs. All receptors derive from a man younger than 35 in good health. Some clones in this sample may be carry-over from other donors' samples.

The rearrangement joins TRBV9 to TRBJ1-1, with TRBD1 matching 12 bases. The CDR3 has 16 residues. The trim removed 4 bases at V and 1 base at J, leaving 5 bases unmatched. Germline lookup yields CDR1 SGDLS and CDR2 YYNGEE. CDR3 DNA: TGTGCCAGCAGCTTCCGGGACAGGGGGCGGAACACTGAAGCTTTCTTT. It encodes CASSFRDRGRNTEAFF.

The chain couples TRBV28 to TRBJ2-7; 10 positions agree with TRBD1. The CDR3 has 18 residues. CDR1 is MDHEN and CDR2 is SYDVKM in the germline V gene. Unmatched junction bases numbered 18, after V lost 5 bases and J lost 5 bases. As DNA, the CDR3 is TGTGCCAGCAGTAATCGGGACAGGGGTCGGGAGGGCCTCGACGAGCAGTACTTC. It encodes CASSNRDRGREGLDEQYF.

Comments on this clone: The same CDR3 can be traced to other DNA sequences in this sample. The genes are TRBV27 and TRBJ1-1; possibly TRBD1 for D (6 bases). The CDR3 is 14 residues long. The germline gives CDR1 MNHEY, CDR2 SMNVEV (reference sequence). Trimming stripped 3 bases from V and 0 bases from J, with 8 bases between. The CDR3, as DNA: TGTGCCAGCAGTTTGGGGGGCCTGAACACTGAAGCTTTCTTT. Translating gives CASSLGGLNTEAFF.

The rearrangement joins TRBV11-3 to TRBJ2-1; TRBD1 might be the D (8 bases). Trimming shortened V by 1 base and J by 6 bases, and 19 bases separated the two germline ends. CDR1 is SGHNT, CDR2 YENEEA, per germline. The CDR3 contains 17 residues. Here the CDR3 reads CASSLGYRGTIVNEQFF. CDR3 DNA sequence: TGTGCCAGCAGCTTAGGCTACAGGGGGACTATTGTCAATGAGCAGTTCTTC.

The chain carries TRBV5-4 and TRBJ1-2; D remains ambiguous. Trimming stripped 2 bases from V and 0 bases from J, with 14 bases between. This CDR3 is 16 amino acids long. Per germline, CDR1 SGHNT and CDR2 YYREEE (reference sequence). This CDR3 is CASSLGFSGANYGYTF. CDR3 coding DNA: TGTGCCAGCAGCTTAGGTTTTTCTGGGGCTAACTATGGCTACACCTTC.

The chain couples TRBV9 to TRBJ1-2; the D is unclear. Germline assignment: CDR1 SGDLS and CDR2 YYNGEE. The CDR3 runs to 11 residues. Trimming took 1 base from V and 10 from J, leaving 8 bases between them. CDR3 sequence reads: CASSVPGDYTF. For the CDR3, the DNA is TGTGCCAGCAGCGTACCCGGGGACTACACCTTC.

With respect to this clone: Within the sample, other DNA sequences also encode this same CDR3. The chain combines TRBV27 with TRBJ1-1, with 7 bases matching TRBD1. CDR1 is MNHEY and CDR2 is SMNVEV in the germline V gene (reference sequence). The CDR3 runs 13 residues. V was pared by 6 bases and J by 3 bases, with 4 bases of the junction left unmatched. CDR3 sequence reads: CASSPQGDTEAFF. CDR3 DNA: TGTGCCAGCAGCCCGCAGGGGGACACTGAAGCTTTCTTT.

V and J are TRBV7-6 and TRBJ2-7, with 11 bases matching TRBD2. The CDR3 sequence is 15 residues long. Looked up from germline, CDR1 is SGHVS and CDR2 is FNYEAQ. V was pared by 1 base and J by 5 bases, with 4 bases of the junction left unmatched. The CDR3 reads CASSLVLAGADEQYF. The CDR3 bases are TGTGCCAGCAGCTTAGTACTAGCGGGAGCCGACGAGCAGTACTTC.

The V call is TRBV5-7, the J call TRBJ1-5; D unresolved. TRBV5-7 qualifies as an ORF whose function is uncertain. Trimming left V 2 bases short and J 7 bases short, with 7 bases between. The CDR3 consists of 12 residues. CDR3 sequence reads: CASSFNPQPQHF. In nucleotides, the CDR3 is TGTGCCAGCAGCTTCAATCCGCAGCCCCAGCATTTT.

J is TRBJ2-7 and V is TRBV5-1; the match to TRBD1 covers 11 bases. CDR1 SGHRS and CDR2 YFSETQ come from the germline V gene. The CDR3 is 17 residues long. The V and J ends lost 3 bases and 3 bases, in that order; junction bases with no gene match: 11. CDR3 DNA sequence: TGCGCCAGCAGCTCGGGAACCGGGACAGGGGGGCTCTACGAGCAGTACTTC. Its translation is CASSSGTGTGGLYEQYF.

The chain links TRBV13 to TRBJ2-5; 9 nucleotides align to TRBD2. CDR3 size: 16 residues. CDR1 PRHDT and CDR2 FYEKMQ come from the germline V gene (reference sequence). V shed 5 bases, J shed 1 base, and the junction held 8 bases outside the gene matches. CDR3 nucleotide sequence: TGTGCCAGCAGCAACCCGGGACTAGCTGCCCAAGAGACCCAGTACTTC. Translated: CASSNPGLAAQETQYF.

The rearrangement links TRBV4-2 to TRBJ2-7, with D hard to call. Germline CDR1 reads LGHNA; CDR2 reads YNFKEQ. This CDR3 has 14 residues. The V end lost 1 base, the J end lost 2 bases, and 9 bases lay between the germline ends. CDR3 sequence reads: CASSQGLGPYEQYF. DNA for the CDR3: TGTGCCAGCAGCCAAGGCCTGGGTCCCTACGAGCAGTACTTC.

The chain is built from TRBV27 and TRBJ2-7; possible D gene TRBD1, 6 bases. Germline CDR1 is MNHEY and CDR2 is SMNVEV (reference sequence). Trimming took off 3 bases at V and 7 bases at J, with 13 bases between the two ends. The CDR3 covers 13 residues. The CDR3: CASSFPVGGEQYF. The CDR3 DNA reads TGTGCCAGCAGTTTCCCTGTAGGGGGTGAGCAGTACTTC.